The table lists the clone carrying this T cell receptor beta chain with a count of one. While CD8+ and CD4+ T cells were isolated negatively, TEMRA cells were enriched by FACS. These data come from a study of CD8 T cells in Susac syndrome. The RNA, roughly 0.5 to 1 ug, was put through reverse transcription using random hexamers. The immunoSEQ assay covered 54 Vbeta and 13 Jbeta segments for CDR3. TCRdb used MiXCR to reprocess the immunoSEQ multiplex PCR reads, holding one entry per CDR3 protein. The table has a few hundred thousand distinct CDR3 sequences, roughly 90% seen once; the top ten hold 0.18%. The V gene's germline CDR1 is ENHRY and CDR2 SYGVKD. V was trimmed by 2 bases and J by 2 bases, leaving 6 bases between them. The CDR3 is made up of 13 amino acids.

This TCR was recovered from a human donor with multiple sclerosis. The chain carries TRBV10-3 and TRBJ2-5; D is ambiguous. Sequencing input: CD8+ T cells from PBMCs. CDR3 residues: CAISEPLQETQYF. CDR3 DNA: TGTGCCATCAGTGAGCCCCTGCAAGAGACCCAGTACTTC.